This TCR beta chain was sequenced for a study of blood T cell repertoires in COVID-19. Generated by immunoSEQ multiplex PCR, the TCRdb table keeps only in-frame clones and is missing some. The table records a few hundred thousand clones, approximately 90% of them present only once. The TCR sequence derives from a woman aged 25 to 39 with COVID-19, enrolled during active disease. Material for sequencing was peripheral blood.

The CDR3 nucleotides are TGTGCCAGCAGTTTAGGGTGGGGGGGACCGAATCAGCCCCAGCATTTT. It codes for CASSLGWGGPNQPQHF. This chain uses TRBV27 with TRBJ1-5, with D perhaps matching TRBD1 (5 bases). CDR1 and CDR2 (germline): MNHEY, SMNVEV (reference sequence). The CDR3 consists of 16 residues. Trimming shortened V by 2 bases and J by 4 bases, and 15 bases separated the two germline ends.